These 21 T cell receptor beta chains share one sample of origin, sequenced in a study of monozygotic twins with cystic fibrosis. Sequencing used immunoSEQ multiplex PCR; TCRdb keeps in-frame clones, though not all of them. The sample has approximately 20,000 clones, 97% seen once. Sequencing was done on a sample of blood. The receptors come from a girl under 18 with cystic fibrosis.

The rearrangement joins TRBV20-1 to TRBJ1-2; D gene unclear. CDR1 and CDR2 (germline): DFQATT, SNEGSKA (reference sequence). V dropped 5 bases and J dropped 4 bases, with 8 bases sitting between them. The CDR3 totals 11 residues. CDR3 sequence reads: CSAARGYGYTF. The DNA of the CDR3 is TGCAGTGCTGCTCGCGGCTATGGCTACACCTTC.

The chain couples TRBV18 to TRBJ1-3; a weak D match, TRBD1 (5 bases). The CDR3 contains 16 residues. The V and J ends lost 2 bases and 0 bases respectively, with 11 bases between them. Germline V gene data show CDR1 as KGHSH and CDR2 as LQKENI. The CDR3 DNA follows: TGTGCCAGCTCACCATCCGGGGCCCCCTCTGGAAACACCATATATTTT. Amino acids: CASSPSGAPSGNTIYF.

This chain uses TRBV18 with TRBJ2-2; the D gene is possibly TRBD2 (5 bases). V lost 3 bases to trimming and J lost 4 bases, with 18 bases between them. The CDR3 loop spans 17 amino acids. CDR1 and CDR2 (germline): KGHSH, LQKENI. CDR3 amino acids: CASSPRQTGFSTGELFF. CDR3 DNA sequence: TGTGCCAGCTCACCCCGCCAGACGGGGTTTAGCACCGGGGAGCTGTTTTTT.

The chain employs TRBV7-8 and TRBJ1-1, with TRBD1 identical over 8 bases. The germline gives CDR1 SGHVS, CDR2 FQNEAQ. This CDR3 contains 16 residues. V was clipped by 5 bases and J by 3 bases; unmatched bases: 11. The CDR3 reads CASSRRKGQGDTEAFF. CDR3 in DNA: TGTGCCAGCAGCCGCAGAAAAGGACAGGGAGACACTGAAGCTTTCTTT.

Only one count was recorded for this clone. CDR3 amino acids: CASSYSRASGGMTQYF. In nucleotides, the CDR3 is TGTGCCAGCAGTTACTCGCGGGCTAGCGGAGGTATGACCCAGTACTTC. This chain connects TRBV6-6 to TRBJ2-5; 7 bases agree with TRBD2. Trimming removed 0 bases from V and 7 bases from J; junction bases left unmatched: 11. Germline CDR1 is MNHNY and CDR2 is SVGAGI (reference sequence). The CDR3 totals 16 residues.

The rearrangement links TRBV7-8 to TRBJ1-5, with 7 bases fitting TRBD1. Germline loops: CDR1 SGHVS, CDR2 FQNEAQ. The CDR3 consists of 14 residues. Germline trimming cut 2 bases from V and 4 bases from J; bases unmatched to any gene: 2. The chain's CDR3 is CASSLYRGNQPQHF. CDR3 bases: TGTGCCAGCAGCTTATACAGGGGAAATCAGCCCCAGCATTTT.

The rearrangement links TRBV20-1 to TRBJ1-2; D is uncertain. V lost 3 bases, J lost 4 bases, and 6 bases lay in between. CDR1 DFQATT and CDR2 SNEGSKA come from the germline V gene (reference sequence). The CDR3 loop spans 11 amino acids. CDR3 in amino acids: CSASPLYGYTF. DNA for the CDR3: TGCAGTGCTAGTCCGCTCTATGGCTACACCTTC.

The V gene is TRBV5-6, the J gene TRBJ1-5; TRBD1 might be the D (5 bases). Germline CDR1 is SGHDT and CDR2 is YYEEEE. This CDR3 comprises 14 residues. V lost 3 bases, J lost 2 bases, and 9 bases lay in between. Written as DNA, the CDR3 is TGTGCCAGCAGCTCTCAGGGCCGCAATCAGCCCCAGCATTTT. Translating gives CASSSQGRNQPQHF.

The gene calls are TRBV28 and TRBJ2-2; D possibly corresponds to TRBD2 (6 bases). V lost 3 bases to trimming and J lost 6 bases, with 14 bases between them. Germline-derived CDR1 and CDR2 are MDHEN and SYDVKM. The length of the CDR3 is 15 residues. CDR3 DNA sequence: TGTGCCAGCAGTTTCCCGCTTGCGGGACCCGGGGAGCTGTTTTTT. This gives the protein CASSFPLAGPGELFF.

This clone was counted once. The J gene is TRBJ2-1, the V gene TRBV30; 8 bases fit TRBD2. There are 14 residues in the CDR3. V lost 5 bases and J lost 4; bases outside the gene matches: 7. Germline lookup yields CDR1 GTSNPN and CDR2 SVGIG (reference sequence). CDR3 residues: CAWYGGGLYNEQFF. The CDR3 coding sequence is TGTGCCTGGTACGGGGGGGGACTTTACAATGAGCAGTTCTTC. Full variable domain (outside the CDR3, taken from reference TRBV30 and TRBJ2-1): SQTIHQWPATLVQPVGSPLSLECTVEGTSNPNLYWYRQAAGRGLQLLFYSVGIGQISSEVPQNLSASRPQDRQFILSSKKLLLSDSGFYLCAWYGGGLYNEQFFGPGTRLTVL.

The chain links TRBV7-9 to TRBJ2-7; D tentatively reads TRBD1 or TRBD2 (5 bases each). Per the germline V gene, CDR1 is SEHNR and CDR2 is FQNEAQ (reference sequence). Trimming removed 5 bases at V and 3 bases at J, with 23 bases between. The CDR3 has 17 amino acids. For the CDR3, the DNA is TGTGCCAGCAGCCCGTTTTTAACCGGGACGGCCGACTACGAGCAGTACTTC. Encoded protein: CASSPFLTGTADYEQYF. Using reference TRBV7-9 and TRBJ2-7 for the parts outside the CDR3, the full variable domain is DTGVSQNPRHKITKRGQNVTFRCDPISEHNRLYWYRQTLGQGPEFLTYFQNEAQLEKSRLLSDRFSAERPKGSFSTLEIQRTEQGDSAMYLCASSPFLTGTADYEQYFGPGTRLTVT.

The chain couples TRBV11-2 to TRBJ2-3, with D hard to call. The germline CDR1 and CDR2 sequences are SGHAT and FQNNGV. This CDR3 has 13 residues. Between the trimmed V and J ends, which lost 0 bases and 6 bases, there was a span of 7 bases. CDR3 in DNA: TGTGCCAGCAGCTTAGATTTTGGGGATACGCAGTATTTT. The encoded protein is CASSLDFGDTQYF.

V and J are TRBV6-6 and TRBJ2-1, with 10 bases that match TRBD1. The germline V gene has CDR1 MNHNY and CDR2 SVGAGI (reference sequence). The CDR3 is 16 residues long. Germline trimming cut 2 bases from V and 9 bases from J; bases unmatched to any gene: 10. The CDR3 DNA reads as TGTGCCAGCAGTTACCGAGGACAGGGGGGTGAAGGTGAGCAGTTCTTC. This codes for CASSYRGQGGEGEQFF.

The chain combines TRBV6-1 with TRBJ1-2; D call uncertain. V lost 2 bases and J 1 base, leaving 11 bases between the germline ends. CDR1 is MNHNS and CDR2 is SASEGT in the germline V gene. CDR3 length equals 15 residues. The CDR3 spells CASSEITGDNYGYTF. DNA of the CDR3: TGTGCCAGCAGTGAAATAACGGGAGATAACTATGGCTACACCTTC.

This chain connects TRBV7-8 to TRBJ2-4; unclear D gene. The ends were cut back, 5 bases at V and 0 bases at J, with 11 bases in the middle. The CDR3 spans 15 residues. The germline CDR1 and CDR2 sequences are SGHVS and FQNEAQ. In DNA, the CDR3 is TGTGCCAGCAGCCAAAACGGAGTAGCCAAAAACATTCAGTACTTC. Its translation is CASSQNGVAKNIQYF.

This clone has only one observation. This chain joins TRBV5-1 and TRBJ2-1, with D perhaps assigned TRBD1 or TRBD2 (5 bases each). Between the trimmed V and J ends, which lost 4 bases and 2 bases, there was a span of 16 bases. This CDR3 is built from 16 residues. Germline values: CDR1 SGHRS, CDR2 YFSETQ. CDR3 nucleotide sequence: TGCGCCAGCAGCCAGTGGGGGAGAGGTGCCTACAATGAGCAGTTCTTC. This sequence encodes CASSQWGRGAYNEQFF.

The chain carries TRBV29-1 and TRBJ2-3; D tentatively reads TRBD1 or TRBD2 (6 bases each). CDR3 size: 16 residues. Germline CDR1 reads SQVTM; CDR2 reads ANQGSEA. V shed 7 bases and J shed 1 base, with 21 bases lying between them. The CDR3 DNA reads TGCAGCGCAGAAGGAGGGGGTAACCTGGGCACAGATACGCAGTATTTT. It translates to CSAEGGGNLGTDTQYF.

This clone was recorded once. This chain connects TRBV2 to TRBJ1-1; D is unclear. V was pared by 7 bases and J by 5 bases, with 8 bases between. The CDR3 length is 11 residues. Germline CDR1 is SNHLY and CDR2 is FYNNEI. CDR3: CASTSRTEAFF. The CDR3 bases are TGTGCCAGCACCTCGAGAACTGAAGCTTTCTTT.

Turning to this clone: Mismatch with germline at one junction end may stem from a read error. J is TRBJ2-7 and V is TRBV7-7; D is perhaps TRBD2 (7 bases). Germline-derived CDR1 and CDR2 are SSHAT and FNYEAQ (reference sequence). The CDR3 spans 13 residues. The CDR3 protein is CASSLVGGGEQYF. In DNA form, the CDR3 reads TGTGCTAGCAGCTTAGTAGGGGGAGGGGAGCAGTACTTC. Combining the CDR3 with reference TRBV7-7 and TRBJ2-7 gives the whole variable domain GAGVSQSPRYKVTKRGQDVTLRCDPISSHATLYWYQQALGQGPEFLTYFNYEAQPDKSGLPSDRFSAERPEGSISTLTIQRTEQRDSAMYRCASSLVGGGEQYFGPGTRLTVT.

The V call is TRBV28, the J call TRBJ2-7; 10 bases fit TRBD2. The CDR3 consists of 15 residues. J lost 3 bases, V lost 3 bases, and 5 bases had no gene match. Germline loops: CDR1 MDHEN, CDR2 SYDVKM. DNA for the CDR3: TGTGCCAGCAGTTTCTTTCCTAGCGGGAGCTACGAGCAGTACTTC. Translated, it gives CASSFFPSGSYEQYF.

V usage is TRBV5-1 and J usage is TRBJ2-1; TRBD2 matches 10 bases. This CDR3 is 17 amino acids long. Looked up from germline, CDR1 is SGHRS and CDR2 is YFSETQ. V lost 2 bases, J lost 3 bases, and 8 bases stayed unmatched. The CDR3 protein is CASSLAGGPVGYNEQFF. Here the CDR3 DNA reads TGCGCCAGCAGCTTAGCGGGAGGGCCAGTAGGCTACAATGAGCAGTTCTTC.